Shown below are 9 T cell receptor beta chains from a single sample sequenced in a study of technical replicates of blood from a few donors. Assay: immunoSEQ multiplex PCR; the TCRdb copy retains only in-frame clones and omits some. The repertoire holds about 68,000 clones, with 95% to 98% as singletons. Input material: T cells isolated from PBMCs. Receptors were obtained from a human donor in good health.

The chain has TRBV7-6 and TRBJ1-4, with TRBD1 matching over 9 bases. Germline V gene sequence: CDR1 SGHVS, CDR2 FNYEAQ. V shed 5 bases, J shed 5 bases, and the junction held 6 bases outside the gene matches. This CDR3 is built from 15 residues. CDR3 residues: CASSGSTGGNEKLFF. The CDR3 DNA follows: TGTGCCAGCAGCGGATCGACAGGGGGAAATGAAAAACTGTTTTTT.

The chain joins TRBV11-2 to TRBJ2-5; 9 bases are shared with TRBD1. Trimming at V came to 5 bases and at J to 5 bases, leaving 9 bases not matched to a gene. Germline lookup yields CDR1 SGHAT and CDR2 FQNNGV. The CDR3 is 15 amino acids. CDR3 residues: CASSVNRGRRETQYF. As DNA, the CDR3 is TGTGCCAGCAGCGTGAACAGGGGGCGCCGGGAGACCCAGTACTTC.

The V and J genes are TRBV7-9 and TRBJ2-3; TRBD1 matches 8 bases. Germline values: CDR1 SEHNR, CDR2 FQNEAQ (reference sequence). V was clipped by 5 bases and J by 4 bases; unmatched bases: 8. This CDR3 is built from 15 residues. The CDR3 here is CASSHGQGQSDTQYF. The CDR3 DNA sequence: TGTGCCAGCAGCCACGGACAGGGACAATCAGATACGCAGTATTTT.

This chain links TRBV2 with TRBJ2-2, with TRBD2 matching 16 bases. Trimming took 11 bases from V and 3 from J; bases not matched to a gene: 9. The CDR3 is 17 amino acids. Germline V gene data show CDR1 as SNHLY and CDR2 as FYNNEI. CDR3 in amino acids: CAGGLAGGPTDTGELFF. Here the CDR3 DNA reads TGTGCCGGGGGACTAGCGGGAGGGCCGACGGACACCGGGGAGCTGTTTTTT.

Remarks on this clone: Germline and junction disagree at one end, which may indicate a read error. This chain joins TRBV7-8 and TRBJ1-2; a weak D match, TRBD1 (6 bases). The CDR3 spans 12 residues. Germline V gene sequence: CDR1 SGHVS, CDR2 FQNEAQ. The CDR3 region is CASSLETGFKAF. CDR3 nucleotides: TGTGCCAGCAGCTTGGAAACAGGGTTTAAAGCCTTC.

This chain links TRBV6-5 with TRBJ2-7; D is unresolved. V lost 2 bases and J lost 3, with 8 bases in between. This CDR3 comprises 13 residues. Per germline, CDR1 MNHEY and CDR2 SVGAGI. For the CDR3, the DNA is TGTGCCAGCAGTTACGGGCCCAACTACGAGCAGTACTTC. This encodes CASSYGPNYEQYF.

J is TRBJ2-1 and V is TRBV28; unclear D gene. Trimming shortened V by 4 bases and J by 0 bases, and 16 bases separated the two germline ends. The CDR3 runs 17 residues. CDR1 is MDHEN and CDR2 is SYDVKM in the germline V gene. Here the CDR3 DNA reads TGTGCCAGCAGTTCACCTAACCTGACTGACTCCTACAATGAGCAGTTCTTC. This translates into CASSSPNLTDSYNEQFF. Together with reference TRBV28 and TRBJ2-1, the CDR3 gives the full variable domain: DVKVTQSSRYLVKRTGEKVFLECVQDMDHENMFWYRQDPGLGLRLIYFSYDVKMKEKGDIPEGYSVSREKKERFSLILESASTNQTSMYLCASSSPNLTDSYNEQFFGPGTRLTVL.

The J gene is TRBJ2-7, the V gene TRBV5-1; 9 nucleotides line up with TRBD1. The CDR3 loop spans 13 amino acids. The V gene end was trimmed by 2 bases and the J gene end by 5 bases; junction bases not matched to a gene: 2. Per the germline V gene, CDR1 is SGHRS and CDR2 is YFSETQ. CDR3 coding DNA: TGCGCCAGCAGCTTACGGACAGGGGACGAGCAGTACTTC. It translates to CASSLRTGDEQYF.

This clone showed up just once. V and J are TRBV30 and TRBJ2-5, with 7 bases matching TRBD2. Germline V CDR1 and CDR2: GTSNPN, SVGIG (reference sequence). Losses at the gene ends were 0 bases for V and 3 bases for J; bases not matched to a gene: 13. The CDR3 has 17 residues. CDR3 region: CAWSVQIILAEKETQYF. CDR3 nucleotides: TGTGCCTGGAGTGTACAGATTATCCTAGCGGAGAAAGAGACCCAGTACTTC.